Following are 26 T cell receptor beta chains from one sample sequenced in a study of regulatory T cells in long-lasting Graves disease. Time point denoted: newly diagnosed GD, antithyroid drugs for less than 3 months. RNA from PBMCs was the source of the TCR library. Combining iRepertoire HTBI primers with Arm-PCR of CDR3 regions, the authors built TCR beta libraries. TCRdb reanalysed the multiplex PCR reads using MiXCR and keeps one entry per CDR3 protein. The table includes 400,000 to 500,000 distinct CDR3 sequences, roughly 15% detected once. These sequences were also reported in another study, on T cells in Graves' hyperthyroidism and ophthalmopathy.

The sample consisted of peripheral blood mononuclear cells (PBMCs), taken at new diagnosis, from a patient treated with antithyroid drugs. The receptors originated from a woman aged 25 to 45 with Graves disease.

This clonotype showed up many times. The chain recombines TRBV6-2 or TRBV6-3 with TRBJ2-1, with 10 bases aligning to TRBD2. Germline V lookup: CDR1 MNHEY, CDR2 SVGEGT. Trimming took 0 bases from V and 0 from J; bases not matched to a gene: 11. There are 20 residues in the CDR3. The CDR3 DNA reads TGTGCCAGCAGTTACTCGAGGGTCTCGTCTAGCGGGAGCTCCTACAATGAGCAGTTCTTC. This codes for CASSYSRVSSSGSSYNEQFF.

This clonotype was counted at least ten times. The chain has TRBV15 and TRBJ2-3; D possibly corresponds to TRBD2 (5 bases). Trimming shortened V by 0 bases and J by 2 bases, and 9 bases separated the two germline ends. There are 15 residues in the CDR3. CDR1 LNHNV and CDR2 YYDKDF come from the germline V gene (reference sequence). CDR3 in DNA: TGTGCCACCAGCAGAGAAGTAGCGACCACAGATACGCAGTATTTT. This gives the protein CATSREVATTDTQYF.

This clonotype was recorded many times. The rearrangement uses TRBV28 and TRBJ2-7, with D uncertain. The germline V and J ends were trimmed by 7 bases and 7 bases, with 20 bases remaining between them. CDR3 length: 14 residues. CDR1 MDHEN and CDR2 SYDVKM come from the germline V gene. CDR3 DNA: TGTGCCAGCACCCTTCATCTAGGGTCAAGGGAGCAGTACTTC. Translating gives CASTLHLGSREQYF.

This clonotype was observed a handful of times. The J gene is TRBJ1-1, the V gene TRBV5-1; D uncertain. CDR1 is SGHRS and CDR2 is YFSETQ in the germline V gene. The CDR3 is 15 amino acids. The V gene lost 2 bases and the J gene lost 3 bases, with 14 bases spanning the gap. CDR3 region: CASSFVGNMHTEAFF. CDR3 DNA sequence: TGCGCCAGCAGCTTTGTCGGAAATATGCACACTGAAGCTTTCTTT.

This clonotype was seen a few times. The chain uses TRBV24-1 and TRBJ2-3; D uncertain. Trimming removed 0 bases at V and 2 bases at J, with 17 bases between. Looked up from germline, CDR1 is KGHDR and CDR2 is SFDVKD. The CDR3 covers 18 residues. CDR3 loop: CATSDLRDSKGNTDTQYF. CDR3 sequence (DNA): TGTGCCACCAGTGATTTGCGAGACTCCAAGGGAAACACAGATACGCAGTATTTT.

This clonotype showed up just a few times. Here the CDR3 DNA reads TGCAGCGTTGAGGGGCTAGCGGGAAGCACAGATACGCAGTATTTT. As protein: CSVEGLAGSTDTQYF. The chain combines TRBV29-1 with TRBJ2-3; 9 nucleotides agree with TRBD2. This CDR3 is 15 amino acids long. The ends lost 3 bases at V and 0 bases at J; junction bases unmatched: 4. The germline gives CDR1 SQVTM, CDR2 ANQGSEA.

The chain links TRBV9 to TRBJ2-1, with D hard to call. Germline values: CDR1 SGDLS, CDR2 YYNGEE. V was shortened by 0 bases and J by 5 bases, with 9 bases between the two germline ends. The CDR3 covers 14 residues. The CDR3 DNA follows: TGTGCCAGCAGCGTAGGTGGAAGGAACAATGAGCAGTTCTTC. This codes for CASSVGGRNNEQFF.

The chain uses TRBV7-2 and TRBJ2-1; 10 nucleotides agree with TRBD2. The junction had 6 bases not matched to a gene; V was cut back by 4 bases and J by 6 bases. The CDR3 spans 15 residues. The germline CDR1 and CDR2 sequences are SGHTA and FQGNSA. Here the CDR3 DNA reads TGTGCCAGCAGCTCCCGGACTAGCGGCTTCAATGAGCAGTTCTTC. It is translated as CASSSRTSGFNEQFF.

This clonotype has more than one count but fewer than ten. Here the CDR3 DNA reads TGTGCGGCACGCGGACTAGCGGCGTCCGGGGAGCTGTTTTTT. Translated, it gives CAARGLAASGELFF. The rearrangement uses TRBV11-2 and TRBJ2-2, with TRBD2 matching 10 bases. Germline assignment: CDR1 SGHAT and CDR2 FQNNGV. The CDR3 totals 14 residues.

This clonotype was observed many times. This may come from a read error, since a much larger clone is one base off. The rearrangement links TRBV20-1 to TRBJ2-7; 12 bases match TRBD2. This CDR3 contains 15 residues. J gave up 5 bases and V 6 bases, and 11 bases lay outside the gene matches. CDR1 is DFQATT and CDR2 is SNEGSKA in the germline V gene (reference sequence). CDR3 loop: CSAGLAGRIPHEQYF. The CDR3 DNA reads TGCAGTGCAGGACTAGCGGGAAGGATTCCCCACGAGCAGTACTTC.

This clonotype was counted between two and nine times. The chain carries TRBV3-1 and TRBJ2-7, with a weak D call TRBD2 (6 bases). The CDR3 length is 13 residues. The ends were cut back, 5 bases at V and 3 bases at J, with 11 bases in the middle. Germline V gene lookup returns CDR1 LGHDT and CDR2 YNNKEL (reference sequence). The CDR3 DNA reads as TGTGCCAGCAGCAGTGGACTAATCTACGAGCAGTACTTC. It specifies CASSSGLIYEQYF.

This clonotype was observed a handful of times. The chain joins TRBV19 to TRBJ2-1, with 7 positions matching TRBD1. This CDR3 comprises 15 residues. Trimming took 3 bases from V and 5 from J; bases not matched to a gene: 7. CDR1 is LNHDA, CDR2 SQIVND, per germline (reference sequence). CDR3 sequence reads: CASSIRGTANNEQFF. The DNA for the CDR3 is TGTGCCAGTAGTATTCGTGGGACAGCAAACAATGAGCAGTTCTTC.

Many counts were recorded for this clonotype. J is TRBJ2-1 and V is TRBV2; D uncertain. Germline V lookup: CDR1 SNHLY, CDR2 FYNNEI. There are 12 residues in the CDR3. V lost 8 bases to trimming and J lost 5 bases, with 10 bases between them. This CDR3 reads CASWGDNNEQFF. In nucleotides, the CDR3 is TGTGCCAGCTGGGGTGACAACAATGAGCAGTTCTTC. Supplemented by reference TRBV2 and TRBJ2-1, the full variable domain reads EPEVTQTPSHQVTQMGQEVILRCVPISNHLYFYWYRQILGQKVEFLVSFYNNEISEKSEIFDDQFSVERPDGSNFTLKIRSTKLEDSAMYFCASWGDNNEQFFGPGTRLTVL.

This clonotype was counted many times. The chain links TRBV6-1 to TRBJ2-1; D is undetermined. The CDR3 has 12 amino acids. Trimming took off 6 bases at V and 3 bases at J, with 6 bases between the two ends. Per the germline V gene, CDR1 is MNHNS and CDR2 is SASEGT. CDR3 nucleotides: TGTGCCAGCAGCTTCGACTACAATGAGCAGTTCTTC. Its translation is CASSFDYNEQFF.

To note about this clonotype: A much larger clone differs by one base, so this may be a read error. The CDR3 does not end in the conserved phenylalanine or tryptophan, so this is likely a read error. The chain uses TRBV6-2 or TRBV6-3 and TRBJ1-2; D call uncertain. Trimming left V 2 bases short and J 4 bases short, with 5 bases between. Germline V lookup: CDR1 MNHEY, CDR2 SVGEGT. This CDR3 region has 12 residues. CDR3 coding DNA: TGTGCCAGCAGTTACGGAGGCTATGGCTACACCCTC. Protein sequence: CASSYGGYGYTL.

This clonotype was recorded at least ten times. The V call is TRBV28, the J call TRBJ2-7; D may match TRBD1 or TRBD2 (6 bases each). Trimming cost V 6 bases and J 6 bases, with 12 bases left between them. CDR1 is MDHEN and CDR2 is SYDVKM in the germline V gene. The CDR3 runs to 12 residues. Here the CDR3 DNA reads TGTGCCAGCAGCGAAGGGGGGCGCGAGCAGTACTTC. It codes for CASSEGGREQYF.

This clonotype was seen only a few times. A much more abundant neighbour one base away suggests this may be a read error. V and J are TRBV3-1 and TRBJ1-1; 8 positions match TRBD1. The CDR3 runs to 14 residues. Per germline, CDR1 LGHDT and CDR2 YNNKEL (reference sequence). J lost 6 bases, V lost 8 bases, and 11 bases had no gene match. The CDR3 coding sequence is TGTGCCAGCGGCCCGTACAGGGGGAGGGCTGAAGCTTTCTTT. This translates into CASGPYRGRAEAFF.

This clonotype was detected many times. The CDR3 sequence is CATNYGTLVSEAFF. CDR3 DNA: TGTGCCACCAACTACGGGACCTTGGTGTCTGAAGCTTTCTTT. V usage is TRBV15 and J usage is TRBJ1-1; tentative D call: TRBD1 (5 bases). Trimming pared 7 bases from V and 6 bases from J, leaving 18 bases between. The CDR3 has 14 residues. Germline lookup yields CDR1 LNHNV and CDR2 YYDKDF (reference sequence).

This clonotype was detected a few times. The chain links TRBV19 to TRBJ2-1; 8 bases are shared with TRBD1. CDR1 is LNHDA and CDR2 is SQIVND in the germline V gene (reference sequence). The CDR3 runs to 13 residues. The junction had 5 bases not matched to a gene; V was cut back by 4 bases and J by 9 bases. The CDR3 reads CASSTQGAGEQFF. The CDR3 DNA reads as TGTGCCAGTAGTACCCAGGGGGCGGGTGAGCAGTTCTTC.

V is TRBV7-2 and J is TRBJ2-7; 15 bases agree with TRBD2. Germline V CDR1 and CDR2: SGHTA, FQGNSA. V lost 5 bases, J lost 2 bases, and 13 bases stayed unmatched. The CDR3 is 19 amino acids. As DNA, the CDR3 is TGTGCCAGCAGCCCGTTAGGTGGGACTAGCGGGAGGTGGACCTACGAGCAGTACTTC. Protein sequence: CASSPLGGTSGRWTYEQYF. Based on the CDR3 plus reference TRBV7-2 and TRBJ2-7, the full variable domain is GAGVSQSPSNKVTEKGKDVELRCDPISGHTALYWYRQSLGQGLEFLIYFQGNSAPDKSGLPSDRFSAERTGGSVSTLTIQRTQQEDSAVYLCASSPLGGTSGRWTYEQYFGPGTRLTVT.

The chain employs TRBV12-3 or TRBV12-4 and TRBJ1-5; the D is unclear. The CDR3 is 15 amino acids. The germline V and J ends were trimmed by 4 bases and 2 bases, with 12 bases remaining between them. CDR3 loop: CASSSGRNRNQPQHF. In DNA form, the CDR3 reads TGTGCCAGCAGTTCTGGACGGAACCGCAATCAGCCCCAGCATTTT.

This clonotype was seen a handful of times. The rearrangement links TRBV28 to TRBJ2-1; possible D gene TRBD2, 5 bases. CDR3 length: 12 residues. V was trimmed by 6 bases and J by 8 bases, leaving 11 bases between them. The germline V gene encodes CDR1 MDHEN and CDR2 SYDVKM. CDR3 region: CASSSIGDEQFF. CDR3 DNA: TGTGCCAGCAGCTCGATCGGGGATGAGCAGTTCTTC. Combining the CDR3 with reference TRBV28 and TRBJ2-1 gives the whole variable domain DVKVTQSSRYLVKRTGEKVFLECVQDMDHENMFWYRQDPGLGLRLIYFSYDVKMKEKGDIPEGYSVSREKKERFSLILESASTNQTSMYLCASSSIGDEQFFGPGTRLTVL.

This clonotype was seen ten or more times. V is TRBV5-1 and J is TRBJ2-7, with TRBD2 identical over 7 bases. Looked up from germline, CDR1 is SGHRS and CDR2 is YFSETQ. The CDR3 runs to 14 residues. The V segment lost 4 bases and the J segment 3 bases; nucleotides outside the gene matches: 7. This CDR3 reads CASSKREGHYEQYF. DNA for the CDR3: TGCGCCAGCAGCAAGCGGGAAGGGCACTACGAGCAGTACTTC.

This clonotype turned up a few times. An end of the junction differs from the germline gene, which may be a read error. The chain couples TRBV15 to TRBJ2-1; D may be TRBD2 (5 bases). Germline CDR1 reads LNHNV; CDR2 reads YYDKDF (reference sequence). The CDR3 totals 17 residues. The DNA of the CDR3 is TGTGCCACCAGCAGAGAGAAGGACTTCTATTCCTTCAATGAGCAGTTCTTC. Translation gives CATSREKDFYSFNEQFF.

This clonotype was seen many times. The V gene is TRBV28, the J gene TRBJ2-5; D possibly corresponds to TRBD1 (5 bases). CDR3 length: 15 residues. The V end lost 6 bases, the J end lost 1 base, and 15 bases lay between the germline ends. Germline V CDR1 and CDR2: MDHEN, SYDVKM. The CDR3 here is CASRPPQDPQETQYF. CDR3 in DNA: TGTGCCAGCAGGCCTCCACAGGACCCCCAAGAGACCCAGTACTTC.

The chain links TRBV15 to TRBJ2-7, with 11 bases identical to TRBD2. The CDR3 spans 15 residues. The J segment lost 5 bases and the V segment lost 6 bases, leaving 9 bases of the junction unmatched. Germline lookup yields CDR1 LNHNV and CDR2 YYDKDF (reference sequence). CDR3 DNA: TGTGCCACCAGAGGGGCTAGCGGGAGGTCCAACGAGCAGTACTTC. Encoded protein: CATRGASGRSNEQYF.